This entry lists 27 T cell receptor beta chains sequenced from one sample in a study of T-cell reconstitution after alpha-beta-depleted transplantation in children. Unique molecular identifiers were used to barcode this TCRbeta library. TCRdb itself ran the PCR reads through MiXCR, one entry per CDR3 protein. The data show 500,000 to 650,000 distinct CDR3 sequences, around 13% seen once. The specimen was PBMCs, mostly from graft donor cells, collected 360 days after TCRalphabeta/CD19-depleted stem cell transplant. The receptors shown here come from a male patient younger than 18 who had a stem cell transplant for acute myeloid leukemia, so the T cells may come from the graft donor.

Many counts were recorded for this clonotype. The chain is built from TRBV15 and TRBJ2-5; D unresolved. The length of the CDR3 is 13 residues. V was cut by 3 bases and J by 3 bases, with 8 bases left in between. Germline CDR1 and CDR2: LNHNV and YYDKDF (reference sequence). The CDR3 DNA reads as TGTGCCACCAGCAGGGGGATAGAAGAGACCCAGTACTTC. Protein: CATSRGIEETQYF.

The genes are TRBV20-1 and TRBJ2-7, with D unclear. The CDR3 consists of 12 residues. Trimming removed 1 base at V and 3 bases at J, with 7 bases between. In germline, CDR1 is DFQATT, CDR2 SNEGSKA (reference sequence). The chain's CDR3 is CSARGLIYEQYF. The CDR3 nucleotides are TGCAGTGCTAGAGGCTTAATCTACGAGCAGTACTTC.

This clonotype was seen only a few times. The chain combines TRBV19 with TRBJ1-3, with 9 bases lining up with TRBD1. The CDR3 sequence is 14 residues long. CDR1 LNHDA and CDR2 SQIVND come from the germline V gene (reference sequence). The V segment lost 4 bases and the J segment 6 bases; nucleotides outside the gene matches: 4. CDR3 DNA sequence: TGTGCCAGTAGTACCGGACAGGGGACAAACACCATATATTTT. This gives the protein CASSTGQGTNTIYF.

This clonotype was observed at least ten times. The chain joins TRBV5-1 to TRBJ2-1, with TRBD2 matching over 8 bases. CDR3 size: 15 residues. Trimming cost V 5 bases and J 2 bases; bases outside gene matches: 6. Germline loops: CDR1 SGHRS, CDR2 YFSETQ. CDR3 bases: TGCGCCAGCAGGATTAGCGGGGTACCCTACAATGAGCAGTTCTTC. Encoded protein: CASRISGVPYNEQFF.

The chain recombines TRBV23-1 with TRBJ2-1; 15 positions match TRBD2. TRBV23-1 is annotated as an ORF whose role is uncertain. Trimming removed 0 bases from V and 7 bases from J; junction bases left unmatched: 7. The CDR3 runs to 18 residues. The CDR3 reads CASSQSWGLAGGENEQFF. Here the CDR3 DNA reads TGCGCCAGCAGTCAATCTTGGGGACTAGCGGGAGGTGAGAATGAGCAGTTCTTC.

This clonotype was counted a few times. This rearrangement joins TRBV4-2 to TRBJ2-1; D is undetermined. V lost 0 bases and J lost 6, with 6 bases in between. The CDR3 has 13 amino acids. Germline lookup yields CDR1 LGHNA and CDR2 YNFKEQ. The DNA for the CDR3 is TGTGCCAGCAGCCAAGAAGGGCCCAATGAGCAGTTCTTC. The encoded protein is CASSQEGPNEQFF.

This chain uses TRBV7-2 with TRBJ1-1, with D uncertain. This CDR3 spans 13 amino acids. Trimming took 6 bases from V and 1 from J, leaving 9 bases between them. The germline V gene has CDR1 SGHTA and CDR2 FQGNSA. CDR3 region: CASRPLGNTEAFF. The CDR3, as DNA: TGTGCCAGCAGGCCGTTGGGGAACACTGAAGCTTTCTTT.

This clonotype was counted a few times. The chain has TRBV4-3 and TRBJ2-2, with no clear D. Germline V gene lookup returns CDR1 LGHNA and CDR2 YSLEER. Trimming removed 4 bases from V and 1 base from J, with 10 bases in between. This CDR3 is 15 amino acids long. The DNA for the CDR3 is TGCGCCAGCAGCCTCCGGGTCGAGAACACCGGGGAGCTGTTTTTT. It is translated as CASSLRVENTGELFF.

The rearrangement uses TRBV4-2 and TRBJ2-3, with unresolved D. CDR1 and CDR2 from the germline V gene are LGHNA and YNFKEQ. V was pared by 0 bases and J by 1 base, with 5 bases between. This CDR3 contains 14 residues. The CDR3, as DNA: TGTGCCAGCAGCCAAGAGGCGCGCACAGATACGCAGTATTTT. This sequence encodes CASSQEARTDTQYF.

This clonotype was recorded many times. The chain uses TRBV29-1 and TRBJ2-1, with 8 bases aligning to TRBD2. V lost 5 bases, J lost 2 bases, and 2 bases stayed unmatched. This CDR3 region has 13 residues. Germline values: CDR1 SQVTM, CDR2 ANQGSEA. CDR3: CSVRGLAYNEQFF. CDR3 nucleotides: TGCAGCGTTCGGGGACTAGCCTACAATGAGCAGTTCTTC.

The chain carries TRBV29-1 and TRBJ2-7; weak D call: TRBD2 (6 bases). The CDR3 contains 13 residues. V shed 3 bases and J shed 5 bases, with 14 bases lying between them. From germline, CDR1 is SQVTM and CDR2 ANQGSEA. The CDR3 DNA is TGCAGCGTTGAGGTTTCAGGGAGGCACGAGCAGTACTTC. It specifies CSVEVSGRHEQYF.

There are many counts of this clonotype. The chain recombines TRBV5-6 with TRBJ1-1; possibly TRBD1 for D (5 bases). Per germline, CDR1 SGHDT and CDR2 YYEEEE. CDR3 size: 14 residues. Trimming left V 4 bases short and J 5 bases short, with 15 bases between. CDR3: CASSQGLFKTEAFF. The CDR3 DNA sequence: TGTGCCAGCAGCCAGGGACTGTTCAAGACTGAAGCTTTCTTT.

The chain recombines TRBV6-1 with TRBJ2-2; D is undetermined. The V gene's germline CDR1 is MNHNS and CDR2 SASEGT. The CDR3 covers 14 residues. The V end was cut by 5 bases, the J end by 6 bases, with 13 bases between. The CDR3 is CASSRGPLSGELFF. Written as DNA, the CDR3 is TGTGCCAGCAGTCGAGGCCCCTTATCCGGGGAGCTGTTTTTT.

This rearrangement joins TRBV5-4 to TRBJ2-5; 15 nucleotides align to TRBD2. Losses at the gene ends were 2 bases for V and 2 bases for J; bases not matched to a gene: 10. The CDR3 length is 19 residues. Germline V gene data show CDR1 as SGHNT and CDR2 as YYREEE (reference sequence). This CDR3 is CASSFPGLAGGLGQETQYF. The CDR3 nucleotides are TGTGCCAGCAGCTTTCCGGGACTAGCGGGAGGATTGGGACAAGAGACCCAGTACTTC.

In its sample, this clonotype was seen many times. In nucleotides, the CDR3 is TGCGCCAGCAGCTTCTCCGGGTCCATGAACACTGAAGCTTTCTTT. Protein sequence: CASSFSGSMNTEAFF. The chain recombines TRBV5-1 with TRBJ1-1, with D uncertain. V was cut by 2 bases and J by 0 bases, with 11 bases left in between. The CDR3 is 15 residues long. Germline CDR1 and CDR2: SGHRS and YFSETQ.

This clonotype appeared a few times. The chain links TRBV20-1 to TRBJ1-3, with D uncertain. In germline, CDR1 is DFQATT, CDR2 SNEGSKA (reference sequence). CDR3 length: 15 residues. V was clipped by 3 bases and J by 0 bases, with 12 bases between them. The CDR3 nucleotides are TGCAGTGCTAGCGGCAGCGTCCACTCTGGAAACACCATATATTTT. Its protein product is CSASGSVHSGNTIYF.

The table lists this clonotype with a few counts. This chain joins TRBV14 and TRBJ2-3, with a tentative D call TRBD2 (6 bases). Trimming took off 0 bases at V and 0 bases at J, with 13 bases between the two ends. From germline, CDR1 is SGHDN and CDR2 FVKESK. CDR3 length: 17 residues. The CDR3 region is CASSQESGGVSTDTQYF. CDR3 bases: TGTGCCAGCAGCCAAGAGAGCGGAGGGGTTAGCACAGATACGCAGTATTTT.

This clonotype occurred a few times. The chain couples TRBV20-1 to TRBJ2-7, with 7 bases lining up with TRBD2. From germline, CDR1 is DFQATT and CDR2 SNEGSKA (reference sequence). Germline trimming cut 3 bases from V and 0 bases from J; bases unmatched to any gene: 8. The CDR3 length is 15 residues. CDR3 protein: CSASVRGLPSYEQYF. The CDR3 region has the DNA TGCAGTGCTAGTGTCCGGGGACTACCCTCCTACGAGCAGTACTTC.

This chain links TRBV11-2 with TRBJ2-2; perhaps TRBD1 as D (5 bases). Germline V gives CDR1 SGHAT, CDR2 FQNNGV. Trimming took off 5 bases at V and 13 bases at J, with 17 bases between the two ends. The length of the CDR3 is 13 residues. As DNA, the CDR3 is TGTGCCAGCAGCCTACTTTACAGGCCACGGCTGTTTTTT. This gives the protein CASSLLYRPRLFF. The full variable domain, its missing parts supplied by reference TRBV11-2 and TRBJ2-2, is EAGVAQSPRYKIIEKRQSVAFWCNPISGHATLYWYQQILGQGPKLLIQFQNNGVVDDSQLPKDRFSAERLKGVDSTLKIQPAKLEDSAVYLCASSLLYRPRLFFGEGSRLTVL.

A single count supports this clonotype. V gene TRBV20-1 combines with J gene TRBJ2-7; TRBD2 is a possible D gene (5 bases). Per germline, CDR1 DFQATT and CDR2 SNEGSKA (reference sequence). This CDR3 is built from 14 residues. Trimming stripped 6 bases from V and 10 bases from J, with 25 bases between. CDR3 bases: TGCAGTGCGTTGGGTTCGACGGTCCCCGAGGGACAGTACTTC. Protein: CSALGSTVPEGQYF.

The V and J genes are TRBV11-2 and TRBJ2-2, with 9 bases lining up with TRBD2. The CDR3 is made up of 17 amino acids. V lost 0 bases and J lost 3; bases outside the gene matches: 5. Germline CDR1 and CDR2: SGHAT and FQNNGV. For the CDR3, the DNA is TGTGCCAGCAGCTTAGAGAGGCTAGCGGGACACACCGGGGAGCTGTTTTTT. As protein: CASSLERLAGHTGELFF.

The V gene is TRBV20-1, the J gene TRBJ2-7; D is possibly TRBD2 (6 bases). This CDR3 has 13 amino acids. Germline V gene sequence: CDR1 DFQATT, CDR2 SNEGSKA (reference sequence). Deletions cut 4 bases from V and 0 bases from J, with 10 bases between. CDR3 loop: CSAMGGNSYEQYF. The CDR3 region has the DNA TGCAGTGCTATGGGCGGGAACTCCTACGAGCAGTACTTC.

This clonotype was picked up a small number of times. The rearrangement links TRBV7-9 to TRBJ2-4, with D perhaps TRBD1 or TRBD2 (5 bases each). Germline CDR1 reads SEHNR; CDR2 reads FQNEAQ (reference sequence). CDR3 length equals 14 residues. The germline V and J ends were trimmed by 11 bases and 5 bases, with 19 bases remaining between them. CDR3 region: CAGGASRSENIQYF. The CDR3 nucleotides read TGTGCCGGGGGTGCTAGCAGATCAGAAAACATTCAGTACTTC.

V gene TRBV24-1 combines with J gene TRBJ2-7, with 7 positions matching TRBD2. The V and J ends lost 9 bases and 4 bases, in that order; junction bases with no gene match: 8. The germline V gene has CDR1 KGHDR and CDR2 SFDVKD. The CDR3 is made up of 13 amino acids. The CDR3 sequence: CATQAGTIYEQYF. CDR3 sequence (DNA): TGTGCCACCCAAGCGGGAACGATTTACGAGCAGTACTTC.

This clonotype came up a few times. V usage is TRBV12-3 or TRBV12-4 and J usage is TRBJ2-7; D not certain. Trimming stripped 3 bases from V and 0 bases from J, with 12 bases between. This CDR3 has 15 amino acids. The CDR3 DNA reads as TGTGCCAGCAGTTTGCGGCAGAGCCTCTCCTACGAGCAGTACTTC. Translated: CASSLRQSLSYEQYF.

This rearrangement joins TRBV28 to TRBJ2-4; D is possibly TRBD2 (6 bases). Between the trimmed V and J ends, which lost 6 bases and 1 base, there was a span of 19 bases. This CDR3 has 17 residues. CDR1 and CDR2 from the germline V gene are MDHEN and SYDVKM. The CDR3 DNA follows: TGTGCCAGCAGCCCCTTTGGACTCCGGGGGGCCAAAAACATTCAGTACTTC. It yields the protein CASSPFGLRGAKNIQYF.

This clonotype came up a few times. The chain combines TRBV28 with TRBJ2-3; possible D gene TRBD2, 5 bases. The germline CDR1 and CDR2 sequences are MDHEN and SYDVKM. V shed 8 bases and J shed 2 bases, with 8 bases lying between them. The CDR3 is 12 amino acids. CDR3: CASRRTTDTQYF. CDR3 nucleotide sequence: TGTGCCAGCCGGAGGACCACAGATACGCAGTATTTT.